This T cell receptor beta chain was documented in a study of blood T cell repertoires in COVID-19. Study-wide background: Sites in the United States, Italy and Spain provided acute and convalescent COVID-19 samples. The analysed material was cDNA or gDNA that came from T cells, B-cell-depleted T cells, or PBMCs.

Germline CDR1 SGHRS, CDR2 YFSETQ. CDR3 length: 15 amino acids. The V segment lost 0 bases and the J segment 5 bases; nucleotides outside the gene matches: 6. In the source study's methods: Amplification of reference gene primers was used by the study to estimate nucleated cell counts. TCRdb keeps only in-frame clones here, not all; method: immunoSEQ multiplex PCR. V and J calls and clone size follow that table, whereas D and trimming were derived from the DNA. This sample has 52,000 or so clones; around 84% occur once, and the top ten carry 2.6%. This chain uses TRBV5-1 with TRBJ2-7; 9 nucleotides agree with TRBD1. Sequenced sample: peripheral blood. The TCR originated in a man over 45 with acute or convalescent COVID-19. In nucleotides, the CDR3 is TGCGCCAGCAGCTTGGGACAGGGGGTCTGGAACGAGCAGTACTTC. As protein: CASSLGQGVWNEQYF.